The 3 T cell receptor beta chains below all came from one sample that was sequenced in a study of molecular identifiers for immune sequencing clone quantification. MiXCR, run by TCRdb on the PCR reads, gives a single entry per CDR3 protein. The sample has under 350,000 distinct CDR3 sequences; under 25% are singletons. The material sequenced was naive CD8+ T cells from blood, with Jurkat cell RNA spiked in. Subset here: FACS-sorted CD8+CD4-CCR7+CD45RA+ naive T cells. The receptors shown here come from a human donor in good health. Some libraries in this study had Jurkat cell RNA spiked in.

This clonotype was counted at least ten times. V usage is TRBV5-1 and J usage is TRBJ2-3; D could derive from TRBD1 or TRBD2 (5 bases each). Between the trimmed V and J ends, which lost 4 bases and 2 bases, there was a span of 11 bases. Per the germline V gene, CDR1 is SGHRS and CDR2 is YFSETQ. This CDR3 contains 14 residues. The CDR3 region is CASSGDGFTDTQYF. As DNA, the CDR3 is TGCGCCAGCAGCGGGGACGGATTCACAGATACGCAGTATTTT.

Points on this clonotype: A far larger clone is off by one base, so a read error is likely. V usage is TRBV28 and J usage is TRBJ2-7; D might be TRBD1 (5 bases). The CDR3 extends over 14 amino acids. Germline V lookup: CDR1 MDHEN, CDR2 SYDVKM. The CDR3 loop reads CAGSLGQGPYEQYF. CDR3 sequence (DNA): TGTGCCGGCAGTTTAGGGCAGGGCCCCTACGAGCAGTACTTC.

This clonotype came up a few times. V and J are TRBV14 and TRBJ1-3; 12 bases map to TRBD1. CDR1 is SGHDN, CDR2 FVKESK, per germline. This CDR3 is built from 17 residues. Trimming cost V 2 bases and J 1 base; bases outside gene matches: 3. The CDR3 DNA reads as TGTGCCAGCAGCCAACCGGGACAGGGGGCTTCTGGAAACACCATATATTTT. It translates to CASSQPGQGASGNTIYF.